This record looks at one T cell receptor beta chain sequence and its context. This specimen comes from a study of T cells expressing NK-cell markers. The CDR3 is 14 residues long. Libraries used 5'RACE template switching adding universal primer site and UMIs. Reprocessing the 5' RACE reads, TCRdb reports a single entry for every CDR3 protein and omits DNA. Its table records 440,000 or so distinct CDR3 sequences. The chain joins TRBV12-3 or TRBV12-4 to TRBJ2-3. The source material was blood T cells: a sorted CD56 or NKG2C T cell subset, CD4+ or CD8+ T cells, or bulk PBMC T cells (not recorded which). The TCR originated in a woman aged 18-70 years in good health. CDR3 residues: CASSLALDRDTQYF.